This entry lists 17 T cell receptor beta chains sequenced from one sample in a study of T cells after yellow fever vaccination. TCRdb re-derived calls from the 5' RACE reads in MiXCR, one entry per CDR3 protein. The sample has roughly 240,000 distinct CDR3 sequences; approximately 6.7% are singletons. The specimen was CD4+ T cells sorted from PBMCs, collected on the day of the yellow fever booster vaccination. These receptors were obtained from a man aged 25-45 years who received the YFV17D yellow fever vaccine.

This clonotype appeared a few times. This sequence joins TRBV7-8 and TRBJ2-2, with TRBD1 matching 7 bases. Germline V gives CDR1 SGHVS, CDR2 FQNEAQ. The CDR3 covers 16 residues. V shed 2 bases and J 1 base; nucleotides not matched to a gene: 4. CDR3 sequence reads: CASSLPRTGNTGELFF. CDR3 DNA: TGTGCCAGCAGCTTACCACGGACAGGGAACACCGGGGAGCTGTTTTTT.

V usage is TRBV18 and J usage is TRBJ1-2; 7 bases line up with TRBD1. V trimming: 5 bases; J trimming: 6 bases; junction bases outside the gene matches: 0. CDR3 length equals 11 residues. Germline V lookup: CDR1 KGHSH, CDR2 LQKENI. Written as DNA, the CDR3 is TGTGCCAGCTCAACAGGGGATGGCTACACCTTC. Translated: CASSTGDGYTF.

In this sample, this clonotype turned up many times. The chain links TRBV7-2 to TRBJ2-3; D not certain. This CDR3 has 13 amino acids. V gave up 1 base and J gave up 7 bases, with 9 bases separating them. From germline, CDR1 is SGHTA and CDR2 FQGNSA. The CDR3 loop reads CASSLGNENTQYF. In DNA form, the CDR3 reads TGTGCCAGCAGCTTAGGTAACGAAAATACGCAGTATTTT.

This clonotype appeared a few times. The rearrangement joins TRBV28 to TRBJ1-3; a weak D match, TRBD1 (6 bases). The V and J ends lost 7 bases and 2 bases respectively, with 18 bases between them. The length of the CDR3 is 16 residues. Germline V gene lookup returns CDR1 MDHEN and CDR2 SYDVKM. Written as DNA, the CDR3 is TGTGCCAGCACTGCTACAGGGACCGTGACTGGAAACACCATATATTTT. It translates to CASTATGTVTGNTIYF.

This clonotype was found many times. The CDR3 region is CSAVLSGTGELFF. In DNA, the CDR3 is TGCAGTGCTGTACTGAGCGGGACCGGGGAGCTGTTTTTT. The rearrangement links TRBV20-1 to TRBJ2-2; D perhaps matches TRBD2 (6 bases). V lost 5 bases to trimming and J lost 5 bases, with 12 bases between them. CDR1 DFQATT and CDR2 SNEGSKA come from the germline V gene (reference sequence). This CDR3 has 13 residues.

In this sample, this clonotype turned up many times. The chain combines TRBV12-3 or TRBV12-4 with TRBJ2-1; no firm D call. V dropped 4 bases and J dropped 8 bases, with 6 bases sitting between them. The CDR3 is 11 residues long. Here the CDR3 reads CASSSVDEQFF. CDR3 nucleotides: TGTGCCAGCAGTTCTGTTGATGAGCAGTTCTTC.

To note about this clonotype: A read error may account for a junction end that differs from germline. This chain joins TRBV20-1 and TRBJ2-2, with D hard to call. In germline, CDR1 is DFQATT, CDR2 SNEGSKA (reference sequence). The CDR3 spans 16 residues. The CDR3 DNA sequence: TGCTGTGCTAGAGATCGTCGGCCGATCGCGCCCGGGGAGCTGTTTTTT. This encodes CCARDRRPIAPGELFF.

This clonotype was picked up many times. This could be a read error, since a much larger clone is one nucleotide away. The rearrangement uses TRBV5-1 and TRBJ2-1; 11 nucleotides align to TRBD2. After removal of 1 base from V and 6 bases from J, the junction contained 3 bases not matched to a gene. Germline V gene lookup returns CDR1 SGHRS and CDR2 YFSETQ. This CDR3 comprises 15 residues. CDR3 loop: CASSLTSGSFNEQFF. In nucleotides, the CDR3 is TGCGCCAGCAGCTTGACTAGCGGGAGTTTCAATGAGCAGTTCTTC. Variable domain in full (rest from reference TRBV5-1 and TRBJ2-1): KAGVTQTPRYLIKTRGQQVTLSCSPISGHRSVSWYQQTPGQGLQFLFEYFSETQRNKGNFPGRFSGRQFSNSRSEMNVSTLELGDSALYLCASSLTSGSFNEQFFGPGTRLTVL.

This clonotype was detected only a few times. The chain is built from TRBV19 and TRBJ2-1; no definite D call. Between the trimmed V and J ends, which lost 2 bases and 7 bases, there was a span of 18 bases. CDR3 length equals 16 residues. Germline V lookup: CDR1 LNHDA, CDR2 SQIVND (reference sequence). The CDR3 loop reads CASSIYRVRKLNEQFF. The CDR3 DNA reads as TGTGCCAGTAGTATATATAGGGTCCGAAAATTAAATGAGCAGTTCTTC. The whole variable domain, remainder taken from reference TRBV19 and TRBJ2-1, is DGGITQSPKYLFRKEGQNVTLSCEQNLNHDAMYWYRQDPGQGLRLIYYSQIVNDFQKGDIAEGYSVSREKKESFPLTVTSAQKNPTAFYLCASSIYRVRKLNEQFFGPGTRLTVL.

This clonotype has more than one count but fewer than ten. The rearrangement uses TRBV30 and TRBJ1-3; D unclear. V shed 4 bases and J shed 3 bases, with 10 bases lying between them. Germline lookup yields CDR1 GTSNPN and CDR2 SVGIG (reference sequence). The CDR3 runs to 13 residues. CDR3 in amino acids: CAWKYWGGNTIYF. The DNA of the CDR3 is TGTGCCTGGAAGTATTGGGGTGGAAACACCATATATTTT.

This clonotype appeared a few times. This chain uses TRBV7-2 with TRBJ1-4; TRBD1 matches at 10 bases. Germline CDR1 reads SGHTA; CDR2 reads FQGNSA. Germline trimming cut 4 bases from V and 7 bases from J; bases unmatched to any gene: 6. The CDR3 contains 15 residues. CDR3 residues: CASSSPGTGVEKLFF. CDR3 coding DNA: TGTGCCAGCAGCTCGCCCGGGACAGGGGTTGAAAAACTGTTTTTT.

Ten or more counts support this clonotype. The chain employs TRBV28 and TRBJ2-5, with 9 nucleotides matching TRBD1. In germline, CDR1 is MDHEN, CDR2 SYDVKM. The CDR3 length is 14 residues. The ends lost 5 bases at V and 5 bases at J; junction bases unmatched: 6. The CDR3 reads CASSTDRGGETQYF. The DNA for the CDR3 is TGTGCCAGCAGTACGGACAGGGGTGGTGAGACCCAGTACTTC. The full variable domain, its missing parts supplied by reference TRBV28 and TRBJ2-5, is DVKVTQSSRYLVKRTGEKVFLECVQDMDHENMFWYRQDPGLGLRLIYFSYDVKMKEKGDIPEGYSVSREKKERFSLILESASTNQTSMYLCASSTDRGGETQYFGPGTRLLVL.

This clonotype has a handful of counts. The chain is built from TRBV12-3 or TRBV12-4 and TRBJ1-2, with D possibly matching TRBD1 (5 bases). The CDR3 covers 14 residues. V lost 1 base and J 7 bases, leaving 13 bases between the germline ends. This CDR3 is CASSLGPRDFGYTF. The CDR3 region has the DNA TGTGCCAGCAGTTTAGGTCCCAGGGATTTTGGCTACACCTTC.

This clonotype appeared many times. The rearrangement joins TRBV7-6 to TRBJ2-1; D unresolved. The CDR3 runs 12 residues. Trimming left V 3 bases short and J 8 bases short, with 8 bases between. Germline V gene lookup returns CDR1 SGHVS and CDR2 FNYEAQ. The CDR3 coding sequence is TGTGCCAGCAGCTTGATAGGTTATGAGCAGTTCTTC. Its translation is CASSLIGYEQFF. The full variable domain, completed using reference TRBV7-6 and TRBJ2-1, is GAGVSQSPRYKVTKRGQDVALRCDPISGHVSLYWYRQALGQGPEFLTYFNYEAQQDKSGLPNDRFSAERPEGSISTLTIQRTEQRDSAMYRCASSLIGYEQFFGPGTRLTVL.

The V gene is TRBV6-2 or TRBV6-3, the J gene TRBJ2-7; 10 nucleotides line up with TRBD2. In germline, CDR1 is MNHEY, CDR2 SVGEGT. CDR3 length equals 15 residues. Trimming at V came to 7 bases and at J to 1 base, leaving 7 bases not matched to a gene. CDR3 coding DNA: TGTGCCAGCACGTTTCCGGGACTAGCGTCCTACGAGCAGTACTTC. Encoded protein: CASTFPGLASYEQYF.

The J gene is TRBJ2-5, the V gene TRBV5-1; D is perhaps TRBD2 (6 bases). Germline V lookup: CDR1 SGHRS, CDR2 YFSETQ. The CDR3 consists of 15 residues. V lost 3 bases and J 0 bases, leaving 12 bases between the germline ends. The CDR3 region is CASSWGDSYQETQYF. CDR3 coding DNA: TGCGCCAGCAGCTGGGGGGACTCGTACCAAGAGACCCAGTACTTC.

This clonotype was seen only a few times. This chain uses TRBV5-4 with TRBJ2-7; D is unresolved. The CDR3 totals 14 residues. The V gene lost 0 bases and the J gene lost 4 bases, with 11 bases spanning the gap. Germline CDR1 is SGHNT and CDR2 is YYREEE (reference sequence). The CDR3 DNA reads TGTGCCAGCAGCTTGGAGCCAAGCAATTACGAGCAGTACTTC. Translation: CASSLEPSNYEQYF.